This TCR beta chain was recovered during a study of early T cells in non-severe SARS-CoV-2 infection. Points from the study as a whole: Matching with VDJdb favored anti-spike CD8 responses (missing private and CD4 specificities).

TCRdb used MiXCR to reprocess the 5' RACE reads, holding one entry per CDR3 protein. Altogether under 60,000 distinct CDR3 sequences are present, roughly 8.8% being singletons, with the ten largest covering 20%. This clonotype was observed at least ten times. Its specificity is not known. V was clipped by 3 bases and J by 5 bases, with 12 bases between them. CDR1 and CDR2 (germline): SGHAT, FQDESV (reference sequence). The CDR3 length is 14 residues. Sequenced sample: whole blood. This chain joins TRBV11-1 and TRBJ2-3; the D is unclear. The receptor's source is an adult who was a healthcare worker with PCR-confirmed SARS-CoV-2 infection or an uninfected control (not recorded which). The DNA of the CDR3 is TGTGCCAGCAGCTTGGAGACTCCGAGAGATACGCAGTATTTT. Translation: CASSLETPRDTQYF.